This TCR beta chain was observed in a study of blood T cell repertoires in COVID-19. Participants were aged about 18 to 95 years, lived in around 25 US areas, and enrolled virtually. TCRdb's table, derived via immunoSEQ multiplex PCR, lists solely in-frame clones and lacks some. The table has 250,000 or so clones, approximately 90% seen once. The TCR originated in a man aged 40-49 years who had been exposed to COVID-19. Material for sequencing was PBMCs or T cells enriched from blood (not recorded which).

CDR3 coding DNA: TGTGCCAGCAGAGACAGGGCGTTCATGAACACTGAAGCTTTCTTT. Amino acid sequence: CASRDRAFMNTEAFF. The chain recombines TRBV2 with TRBJ1-1, with TRBD1 identical over 7 bases. This CDR3 is built from 15 residues. Germline V gene sequence: CDR1 SNHLY, CDR2 FYNNEI. Germline trimming cut 6 bases from V and 0 bases from J; bases unmatched to any gene: 7.